The entry that follows covers one T cell receptor (beta chain) sequence. Its antigen is unidentified. The sample comes from a study of beta chain features in type 1 diabetes. Expressed TCRB transcripts were sequenced after all isolated RNA was converted to cDNA. Method: immunoSEQ multiplex PCR; TCRdb's copy keeps in-frame clones and lacks some. The sample lists 600,000 to 700,000 clones; over 10% were seen once. Study conclusions and caveats: Among patients with Type 1 diabetes, TCRB CDR3s were moderately but significantly shorter in every one of the four CD4+ subsets.

Sequenced material: naive CD4+ T cells from blood. The receptor comes from a man aged 25 to 40 with type 1 diabetes.

The CDR3 is CAWSVLETYEQYF. The CDR3 nucleotides read TGTGCCTGGAGTGTGCTGGAGACCTACGAGCAGTACTTC. The genes are TRBV30 and TRBJ2-7, with D unclear. The CDR3 sequence is 13 residues long. V gave up 0 bases and J gave up 2 bases, with 8 bases separating them. CDR1 is GTSNPN, CDR2 SVGIG, per germline (reference sequence).